This T cell receptor delta chain was observed in a study of gamma-delta chains in newborns, infants, children (dated by TCRdb to between 2018 and 2021). Background for the entire study: According to the study title, microbial exposure causes polyclonal expansion of innate gammadelta T cells right after birth. How innate gammadelta T cell populations in human newborns were shaped by microbial exposure immediately after birth was investigated in the study.

Sequencing used an Illumina MiSeq. TCRdb called clones afresh from the public reads with CATT; identical DNA rows were later merged. Here the sample has about 16,000 delta-chain clones; roughly 7.3% occur a single time. The ten biggest clones cover about 22% of the sample. A few counts support this clone. Its binding antigen is unknown. Base qualities are not provided; no much larger clone lies one nucleotide away. In the germline V gene, CDR1 corresponds to GEAIGNYY and CDR2 to EKD. V is pruned by 0 bases and J by 0 bases, leaving 7 bases of the junction without a gene match. The CDR3 starts with the cysteine, ends with the phenylalanine, and has 19 residues. Only CDR3 DNA remains: 57 bases, in frame from the first base.

The receptor comes from a child who was a newborn, infant or young child, either healthy, febrile or measles-vaccinated (not recorded which). Sequenced input: blood. The chain is made from TRDV2 and TRDJ3; 7 middle bases align to TRDD3. The nucleotide sequence is given as TGTGCCTGTGACACCTGGGGGACCCAGAGCTCCTGGGACACCCGACAGATGTTTTTC. Its protein is CACDTWGTQSSWDTRQMFF.